This T cell receptor (beta chain) was captured in a study of blood T cell repertoires in COVID-19. Study details: The United States, Italy and Spain provided the acute and convalescent COVID-19 samples. PBMCs, B-cell-depleted T cells, or T cells were the source of the cDNA or gDNA that made up the material.

Germline CDR1 is MNHNS and CDR2 is SASEGT. V shed 3 bases and J shed 9 bases, with 9 bases lying between them. The CDR3 sequence is 12 residues long. Per the study methods: Amplification from reference gene primers served as the basis for estimated nucleated cell counts. Using immunoSEQ multiplex PCR, the repertoire was profiled, and TCRdb retains in-frame clones only, with some absent. The V and J calls and clone size were taken over from that table, and D and trimming were inferred from the DNA. The table includes about 160,000 clones, around four fifths detected once. The receptor's source is a woman at least 80 years old with active or convalescent COVID-19. The rearrangement joins TRBV6-1 to TRBJ1-5; D is unresolved. The material sequenced was peripheral blood. CDR3 DNA sequence: TGTGCCAGCAGTGATTTGAACAGGCCCCAGCATTTT. Protein: CASSDLNRPQHF.